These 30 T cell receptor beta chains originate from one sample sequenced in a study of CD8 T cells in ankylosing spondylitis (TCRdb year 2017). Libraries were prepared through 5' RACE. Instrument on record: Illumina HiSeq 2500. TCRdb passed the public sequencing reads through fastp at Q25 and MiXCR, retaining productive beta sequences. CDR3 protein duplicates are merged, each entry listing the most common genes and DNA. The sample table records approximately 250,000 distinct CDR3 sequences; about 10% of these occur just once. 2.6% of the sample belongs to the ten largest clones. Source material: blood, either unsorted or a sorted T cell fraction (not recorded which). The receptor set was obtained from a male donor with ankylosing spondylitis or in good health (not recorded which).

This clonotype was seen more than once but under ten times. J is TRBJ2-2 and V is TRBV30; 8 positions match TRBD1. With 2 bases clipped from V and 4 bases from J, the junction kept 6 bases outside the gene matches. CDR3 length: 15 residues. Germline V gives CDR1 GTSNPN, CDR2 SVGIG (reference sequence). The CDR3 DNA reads TGTGCCTGGAGTTCAGGGGGCGCGGTCACCGGGGAGCTGTTTTTT. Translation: CAWSSGGAVTGELFF.

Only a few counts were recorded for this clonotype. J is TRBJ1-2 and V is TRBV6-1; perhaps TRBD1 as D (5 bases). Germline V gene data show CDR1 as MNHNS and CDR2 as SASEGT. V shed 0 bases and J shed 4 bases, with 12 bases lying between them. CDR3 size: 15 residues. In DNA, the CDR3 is TGTGCCAGCAGTGAAGCCCAGACAGTTGGCTATGGCTACACCTTC. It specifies CASSEAQTVGYGYTF.

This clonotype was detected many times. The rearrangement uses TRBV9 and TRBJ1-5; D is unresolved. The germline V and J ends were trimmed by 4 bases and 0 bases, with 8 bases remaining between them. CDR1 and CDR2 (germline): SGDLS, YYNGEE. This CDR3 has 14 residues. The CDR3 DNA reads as TGTGCCAGCAGCCCCGCCTATAGCAATCAGCCCCAGCATTTT. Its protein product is CASSPAYSNQPQHF.

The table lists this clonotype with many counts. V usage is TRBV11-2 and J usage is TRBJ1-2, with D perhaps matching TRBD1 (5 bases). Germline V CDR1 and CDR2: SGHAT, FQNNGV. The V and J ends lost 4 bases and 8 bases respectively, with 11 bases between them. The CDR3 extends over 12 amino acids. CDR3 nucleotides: TGTGCCAGCAGCTCCGGGACCTGGGGCTACACCTTC. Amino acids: CASSSGTWGYTF.

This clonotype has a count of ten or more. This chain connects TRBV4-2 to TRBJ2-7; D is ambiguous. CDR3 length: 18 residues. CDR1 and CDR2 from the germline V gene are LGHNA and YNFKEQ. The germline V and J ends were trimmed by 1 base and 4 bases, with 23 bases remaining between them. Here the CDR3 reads CASSQASTSMDGDYEQYF. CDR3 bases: TGTGCCAGCAGCCAAGCATCTACTTCGATGGACGGCGATTACGAGCAGTACTTC.

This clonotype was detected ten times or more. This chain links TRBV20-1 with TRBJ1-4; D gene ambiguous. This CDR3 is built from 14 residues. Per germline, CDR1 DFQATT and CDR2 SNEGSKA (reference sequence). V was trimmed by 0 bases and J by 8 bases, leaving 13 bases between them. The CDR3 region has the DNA TGCAGTGCTAGAGATGCGAAGGGCGGGGAAAAACTGTTTTTT. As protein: CSARDAKGGEKLFF.

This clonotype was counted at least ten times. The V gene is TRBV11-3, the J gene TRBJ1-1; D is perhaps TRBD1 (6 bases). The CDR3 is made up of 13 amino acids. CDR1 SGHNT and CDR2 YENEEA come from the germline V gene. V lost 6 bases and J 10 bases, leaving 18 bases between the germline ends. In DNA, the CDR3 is TGTGCCAGCAGGGGACGGGACACCGGGGGAGCTTTCTTT. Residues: CASRGRDTGGAFF. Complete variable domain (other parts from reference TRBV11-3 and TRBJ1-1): EAGVVQSPRYKIIEKKQPVAFWCNPISGHNTLYWYLQNLGQGPELLIRYENEEAVDDSQLPKDRFSAERLKGVDSTLKIQPAELGDSAVYLCASRGRDTGGAFFGQGTRLTVV.

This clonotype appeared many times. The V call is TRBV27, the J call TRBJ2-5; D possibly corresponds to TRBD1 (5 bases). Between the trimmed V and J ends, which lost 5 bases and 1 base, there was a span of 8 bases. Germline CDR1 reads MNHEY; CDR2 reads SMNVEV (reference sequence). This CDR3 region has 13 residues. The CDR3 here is CASSPGFQETQYF. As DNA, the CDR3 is TGTGCCAGCAGTCCAGGGTTCCAAGAGACCCAGTACTTC.

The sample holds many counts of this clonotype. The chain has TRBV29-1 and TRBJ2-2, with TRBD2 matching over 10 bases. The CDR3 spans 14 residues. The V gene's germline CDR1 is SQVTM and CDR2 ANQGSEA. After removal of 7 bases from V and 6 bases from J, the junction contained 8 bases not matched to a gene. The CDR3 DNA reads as TGCAGCGGGAAGGCTAGCGGGAGTTCCGGGGAGCTGTTTTTT. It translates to CSGKASGSSGELFF.

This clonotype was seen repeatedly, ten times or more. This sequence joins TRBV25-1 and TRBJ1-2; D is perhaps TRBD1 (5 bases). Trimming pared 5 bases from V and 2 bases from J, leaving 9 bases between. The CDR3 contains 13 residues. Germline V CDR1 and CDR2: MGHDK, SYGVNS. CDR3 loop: CASSTRVNYGYTF. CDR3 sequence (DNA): TGTGCCAGCAGTACCAGGGTCAACTATGGCTACACCTTC.

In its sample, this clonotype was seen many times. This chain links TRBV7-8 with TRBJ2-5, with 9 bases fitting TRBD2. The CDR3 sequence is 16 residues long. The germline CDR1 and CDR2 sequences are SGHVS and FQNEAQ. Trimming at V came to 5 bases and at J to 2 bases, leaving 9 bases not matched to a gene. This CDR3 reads CASSPLLAGQQETQYF. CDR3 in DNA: TGTGCCAGCAGCCCCCTCCTAGCGGGGCAACAAGAGACCCAGTACTTC.

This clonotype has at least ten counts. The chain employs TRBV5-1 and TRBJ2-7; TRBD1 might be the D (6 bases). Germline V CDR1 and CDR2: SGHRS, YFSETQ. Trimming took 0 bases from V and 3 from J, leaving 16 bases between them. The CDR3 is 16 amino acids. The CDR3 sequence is CASSLEGRDTFYEQYF. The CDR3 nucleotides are TGCGCCAGCAGCTTGGAAGGTCGGGACACGTTCTACGAGCAGTACTTC.

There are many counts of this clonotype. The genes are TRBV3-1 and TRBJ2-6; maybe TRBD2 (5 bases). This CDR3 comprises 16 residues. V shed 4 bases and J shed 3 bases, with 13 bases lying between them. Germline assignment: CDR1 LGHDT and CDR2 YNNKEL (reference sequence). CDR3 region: CASSPSLGVGANVLTF. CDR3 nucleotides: TGTGCCAGCAGCCCCTCCCTCGGGGTTGGGGCCAACGTCCTGACTTTC.

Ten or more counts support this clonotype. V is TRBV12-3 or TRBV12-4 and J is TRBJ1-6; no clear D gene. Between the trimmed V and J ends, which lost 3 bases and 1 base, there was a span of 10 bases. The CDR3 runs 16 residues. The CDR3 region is CASSFGLASYNSPLHF. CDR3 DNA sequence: TGTGCCAGCAGTTTTGGGTTAGCGTCCTATAATTCACCCCTCCACTTT.

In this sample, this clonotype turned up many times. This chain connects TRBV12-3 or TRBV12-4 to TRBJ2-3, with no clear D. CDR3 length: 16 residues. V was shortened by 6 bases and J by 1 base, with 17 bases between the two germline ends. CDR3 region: CASRPPRRSRTDTQYF. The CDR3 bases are TGTGCCAGCAGACCTCCGCGGCGTTCTCGCACAGATACGCAGTATTTT.

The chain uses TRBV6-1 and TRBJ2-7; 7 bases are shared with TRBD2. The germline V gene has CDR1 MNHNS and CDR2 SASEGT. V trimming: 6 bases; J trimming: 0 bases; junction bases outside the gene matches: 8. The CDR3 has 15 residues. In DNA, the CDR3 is TGTGCCAGCAGCTCGACCCCGGGGGGCTCCTACGAGCAGTACTTC. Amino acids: CASSSTPGGSYEQYF.

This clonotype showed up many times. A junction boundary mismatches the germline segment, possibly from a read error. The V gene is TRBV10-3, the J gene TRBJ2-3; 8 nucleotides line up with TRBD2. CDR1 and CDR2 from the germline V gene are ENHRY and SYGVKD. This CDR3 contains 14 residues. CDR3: CAIMRGLDTDTQYF. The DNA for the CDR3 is TGTGCAATCATGAGGGGACTAGACACAGATACGCAGTATTTT.

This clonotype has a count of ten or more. The DNA for the CDR3 is TGCGCCAGCAGCTTGGGCGGGGACACAGATACGCAGTATTTT. As protein: CASSLGGDTDTQYF. This chain uses TRBV5-1 with TRBJ2-3, with TRBD2 as a possible D gene (6 bases). From germline, CDR1 is SGHRS and CDR2 YFSETQ. This CDR3 comprises 14 residues. Trimming removed 0 bases from V and 2 bases from J, with 7 bases in between.

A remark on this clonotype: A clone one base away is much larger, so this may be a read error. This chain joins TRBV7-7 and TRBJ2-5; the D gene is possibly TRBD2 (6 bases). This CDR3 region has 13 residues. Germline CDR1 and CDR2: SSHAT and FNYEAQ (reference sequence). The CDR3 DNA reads TGTGTCAGCAGCTCGGAGGGCCAAGAGACCCAGTACTTC. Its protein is CVSSSEGQETQYF.

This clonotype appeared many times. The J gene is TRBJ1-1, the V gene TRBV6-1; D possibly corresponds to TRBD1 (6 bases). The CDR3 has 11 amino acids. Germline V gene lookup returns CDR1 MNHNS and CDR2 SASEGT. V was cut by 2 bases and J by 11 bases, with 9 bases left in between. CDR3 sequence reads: CASSERQGAFF. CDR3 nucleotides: TGTGCCAGCAGTGAACGGCAGGGGGCTTTCTTT.

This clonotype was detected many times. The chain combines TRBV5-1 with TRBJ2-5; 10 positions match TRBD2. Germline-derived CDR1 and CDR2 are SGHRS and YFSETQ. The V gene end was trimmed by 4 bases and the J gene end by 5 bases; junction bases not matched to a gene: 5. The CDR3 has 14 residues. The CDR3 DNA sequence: TGCGCCAGCAGCCGTACTAGCGGGGAGGAGACCCAGTACTTC. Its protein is CASSRTSGEETQYF.

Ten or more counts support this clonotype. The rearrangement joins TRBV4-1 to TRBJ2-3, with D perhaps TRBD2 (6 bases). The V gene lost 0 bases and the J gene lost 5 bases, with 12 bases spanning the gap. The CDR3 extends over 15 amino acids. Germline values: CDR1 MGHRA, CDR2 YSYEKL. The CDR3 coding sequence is TGCGCCAGCAGCCAAGATGGGACTCCCGTAGATACGCAGTATTTT. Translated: CASSQDGTPVDTQYF.

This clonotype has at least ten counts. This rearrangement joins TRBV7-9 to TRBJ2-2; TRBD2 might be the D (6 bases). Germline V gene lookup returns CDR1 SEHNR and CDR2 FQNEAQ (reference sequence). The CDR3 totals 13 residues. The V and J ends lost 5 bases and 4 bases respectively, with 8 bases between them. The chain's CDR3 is CASSPGGTGELFF. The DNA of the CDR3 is TGTGCCAGCAGCCCCGGGGGCACCGGGGAGCTGTTTTTT.

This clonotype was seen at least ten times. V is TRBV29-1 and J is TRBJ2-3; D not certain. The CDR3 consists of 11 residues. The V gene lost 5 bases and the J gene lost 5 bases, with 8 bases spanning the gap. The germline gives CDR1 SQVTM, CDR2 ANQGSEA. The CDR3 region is CSVPRVDTQYF. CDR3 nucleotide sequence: TGCAGCGTTCCAAGGGTAGATACGCAGTATTTT.

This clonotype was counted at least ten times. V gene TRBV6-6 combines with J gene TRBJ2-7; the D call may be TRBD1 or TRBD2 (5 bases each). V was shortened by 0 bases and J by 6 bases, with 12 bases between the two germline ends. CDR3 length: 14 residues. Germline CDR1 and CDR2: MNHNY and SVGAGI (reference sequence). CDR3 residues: CASSYSGTLSEQYF. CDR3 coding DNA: TGTGCCAGCAGTTACTCGGGGACCCTCTCCGAGCAGTACTTC.

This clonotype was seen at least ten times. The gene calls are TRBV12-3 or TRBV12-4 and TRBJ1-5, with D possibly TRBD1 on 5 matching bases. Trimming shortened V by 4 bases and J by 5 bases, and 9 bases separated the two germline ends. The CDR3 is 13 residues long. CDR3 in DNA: TGTGCCAGCAGTTCGACAGTTTATCAGCCCCAGCATTTT. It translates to CASSSTVYQPQHF.

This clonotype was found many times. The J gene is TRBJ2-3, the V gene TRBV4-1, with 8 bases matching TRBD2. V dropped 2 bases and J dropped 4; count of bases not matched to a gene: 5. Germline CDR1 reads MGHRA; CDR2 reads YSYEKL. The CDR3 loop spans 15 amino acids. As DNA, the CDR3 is TGCGCCAGCAGCCAAAACGGGAGGGTGGCAGATACGCAGTATTTT. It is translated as CASSQNGRVADTQYF.

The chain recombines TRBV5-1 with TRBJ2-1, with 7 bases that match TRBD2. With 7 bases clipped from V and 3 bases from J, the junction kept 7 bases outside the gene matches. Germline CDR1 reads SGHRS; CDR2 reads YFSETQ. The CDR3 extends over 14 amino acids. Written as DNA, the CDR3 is TGCGCCAGCGGTCTAGCGGAGGGCTACAATGAGCAGTTCTTC. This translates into CASGLAEGYNEQFF.

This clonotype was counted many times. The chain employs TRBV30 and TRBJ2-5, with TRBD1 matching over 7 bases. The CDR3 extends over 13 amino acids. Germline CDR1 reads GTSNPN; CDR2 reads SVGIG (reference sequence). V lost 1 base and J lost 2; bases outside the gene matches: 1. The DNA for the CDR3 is TGTGCCTGGAGTGGGACAGGTCAAGAGACCCAGTACTTC. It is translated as CAWSGTGQETQYF.

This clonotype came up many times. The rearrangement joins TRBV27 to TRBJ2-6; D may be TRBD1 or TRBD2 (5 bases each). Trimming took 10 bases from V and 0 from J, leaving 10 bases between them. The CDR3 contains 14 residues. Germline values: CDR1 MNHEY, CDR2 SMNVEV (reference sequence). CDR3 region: CATLGVSGANVLTF. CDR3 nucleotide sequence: TGTGCCACCCTGGGGGTCTCTGGGGCCAACGTCCTGACTTTC.